This passage covers 17 T cell receptor beta chains from one sample sequenced in a study of blood T cell repertoires in COVID-19. Assay used: immunoSEQ multiplex PCR; TCRdb lists only in-frame clones, some missing. The sample has 150,000 to 200,000 clones, roughly 84% seen once. Sequenced: peripheral blood. Receptor source: a human donor with acute or convalescent COVID-19. The donor label of this sample is uncertain.

The chain recombines TRBV19 with TRBJ2-2, with 12 bases lining up with TRBD2. Germline V lookup: CDR1 LNHDA, CDR2 SQIVND (reference sequence). V was pared by 4 bases and J by 5 bases, with 5 bases of the junction left unmatched. This CDR3 comprises 16 residues. In DNA, the CDR3 is TGTGCCAGTAGTAGAGGACTAGCGGGATTGACCGGGGAGCTGTTTTTT. The encoded protein is CASSRGLAGLTGELFF.

Details on this clone: The junction departs from the called germline gene at one end, perhaps through a read error. This chain joins TRBV3-1 (or the pseudogene TRBV3-2) and TRBJ2-2; 9 bases align to TRBD2. The CDR3 consists of 15 residues. Germline V gene lookup returns CDR1 LGHDT and CDR2 YNNKEL (reference sequence). CDR3 amino acids: CASNQAGGRGGELFF. CDR3 sequence (DNA): TGTGCCAGCAACCAAGCGGGAGGCCGAGGCGGGGAGCTGTTTTTT.

The J gene is TRBJ2-3, the V gene TRBV29-1; 16 bases align to TRBD2. From germline, CDR1 is SQVTM and CDR2 ANQGSEA. V lost 5 bases to trimming and J lost 6 bases; unmatched junction nucleotides: 5. The CDR3 runs 15 residues. CDR3 loop: CSVTGLAGGPDTQYF. The CDR3 DNA is TGCAGCGTTACGGGACTAGCGGGAGGGCCGGATACGCAGTATTTT.

This clone was counted a few times. V usage is TRBV29-1 and J usage is TRBJ1-5, with TRBD1 identical over 10 bases. The V segment lost 4 bases and the J segment 5 bases; nucleotides outside the gene matches: 14. Per the germline V gene, CDR1 is SQVTM and CDR2 is ANQGSEA. The CDR3 is made up of 17 amino acids. The CDR3 DNA is TGCAGCGTTGGGCGACAGGGGGCCGCCCTATGGGATCAGCCCCAGCATTTT. The encoded protein is CSVGRQGAALWDQPQHF.

This clone was detected only a few times. The V gene is TRBV5-6, the J gene TRBJ2-2, with 10 nucleotides matching TRBD1. CDR3 length: 14 amino acids. V dropped 4 bases and J dropped 6; count of bases not matched to a gene: 3. Germline V gene lookup returns CDR1 SGHDT and CDR2 YYEEEE. CDR3 nucleotides: TGTGCCAGCAGCCGGGGACAGGGGTCCGGGGAGCTGTTTTTT. Protein product: CASSRGQGSGELFF.

The chain combines TRBV6-5 with TRBJ1-2; 8 nucleotides agree with TRBD1. This CDR3 contains 14 residues. Germline V gene sequence: CDR1 MNHEY, CDR2 SVGAGI. V dropped 6 bases and J dropped 3; count of bases not matched to a gene: 6. CDR3 DNA sequence: TGTGCCAGCAGCAGCGGGACAGGCGACTATGGCTACACCTTC. It yields the protein CASSSGTGDYGYTF.

The chain is built from TRBV10-1 and TRBJ2-1; TRBD1 agrees at 9 bases. Trimming at V came to 1 base and at J to 3 bases, leaving 1 base not matched to a gene. The CDR3 is 15 amino acids. Germline V gene sequence: CDR1 WNHNN, CDR2 SYGVQD (reference sequence). This CDR3 reads CASSELTGGYNEQFF. The DNA for the CDR3 is TGCGCCAGCAGTGAGTTGACAGGGGGCTACAATGAGCAGTTCTTC.

The rearrangement links TRBV5-5 to TRBJ1-1; D gene unclear. This CDR3 comprises 15 residues. V lost 3 bases to trimming and J lost 2 bases, with 14 bases between them. CDR1 is SGHKS and CDR2 is YYEKEE in the germline V gene (reference sequence). The CDR3 protein is CASSSTAERNTEAFF. CDR3 sequence (DNA): TGTGCCAGCAGCTCCACAGCGGAAAGAAACACTGAAGCTTTCTTT.

The chain has TRBV19 and TRBJ2-6, with D maybe TRBD1 (7 bases). CDR3 size: 17 residues. Germline V gene data show CDR1 as LNHDA and CDR2 as SQIVND (reference sequence). With 1 base removed from V and 2 bases from J, the gap between germline ends came to 12 bases. The chain's CDR3 is CASSIGTGGAGANVLTF. The CDR3 DNA reads TGTGCCAGTAGTATAGGGACAGGAGGGGCTGGGGCCAACGTCCTGACTTTC. The whole variable domain, remainder taken from reference TRBV19 and TRBJ2-6, is DGGITQSPKYLFRKEGQNVTLSCEQNLNHDAMYWYRQDPGQGLRLIYYSQIVNDFQKGDIAEGYSVSREKKESFPLTVTSAQKNPTAFYLCASSIGTGGAGANVLTFGAGSRLTVL.

The chain employs TRBV7-9 and TRBJ2-3; D gene uncertain. CDR1 is SEHNR, CDR2 FQNEAQ, per germline (reference sequence). The CDR3 consists of 15 residues. V was cut by 2 bases and J by 0 bases, with 9 bases left in between. CDR3 nucleotides: TGTGCCAGCAGCTTAACCCCGGAGAGCACAGATACGCAGTATTTT. Translated, it gives CASSLTPESTDTQYF.

The CDR3 DNA is TGTGCCAGCAGCCCGTTAGCGGGAGTCGTTGATGAGCAGTTCTTC. This encodes CASSPLAGVVDEQFF. The gene calls are TRBV3-1 (or the pseudogene TRBV3-2) and TRBJ2-1; 9 positions agree with TRBD2. The CDR3 runs 15 residues. Looked up from germline, CDR1 is LGHDT and CDR2 is YNNKEL (reference sequence). V dropped 4 bases and J dropped 8; count of bases not matched to a gene: 9.

The J gene is TRBJ1-2, the V gene TRBV6-5; 8 positions match TRBD1. Germline lookup yields CDR1 MNHEY and CDR2 SVGAGI. This CDR3 has 14 residues. V gave up 7 bases and J gave up 3 bases; unmatched junction bases: 7. The CDR3 here is CASIFGQGDYGYTF. The DNA for the CDR3 is TGTGCCAGCATTTTTGGACAGGGTGACTATGGCTACACCTTC.

The V gene is TRBV7-9, the J gene TRBJ1-2; tentatively, D is TRBD1 (6 bases). This CDR3 has 14 residues. Per germline, CDR1 SEHNR and CDR2 FQNEAQ (reference sequence). Trimming left V 6 bases short and J 5 bases short, with 16 bases between. The CDR3 protein is CASSSVTGPYGYTF. The CDR3, as DNA: TGTGCCAGCAGTTCGGTGACAGGTCCATATGGCTACACCTTC.

The rearrangement links TRBV3-1 (or the pseudogene TRBV3-2) to TRBJ2-3, with a tentative D call TRBD1 (8 bases). Germline values: CDR1 LGHDT, CDR2 YNNKEL (reference sequence). Trimming left V 4 bases short and J 2 bases short, with 16 bases between. The CDR3 runs 16 residues. The CDR3 bases are TGTGCCAGCAGCCTTTGGACAGGGAGGGCCACAGATACGCAGTATTTT. It codes for CASSLWTGRATDTQYF.

This clone has just a few counts. The V call is TRBV6-1, the J call TRBJ2-7; D is perhaps TRBD1 (6 bases). Trimming stripped 3 bases from V and 3 bases from J, with 9 bases between. The germline V gene encodes CDR1 MNHNS and CDR2 SASEGT. The CDR3 loop spans 13 amino acids. The CDR3: CASSDPGHYEQYF. The CDR3 region has the DNA TGTGCCAGCAGTGACCCGGGACACTACGAGCAGTACTTC.

This chain joins TRBV6-1 and TRBJ2-7; 9 bases agree with TRBD1. The germline CDR1 and CDR2 sequences are MNHNS and SASEGT. This CDR3 comprises 15 residues. V shed 2 bases and J 7 bases; nucleotides not matched to a gene: 9. CDR3: CASSESDRGPREQYF. CDR3 nucleotides: TGTGCCAGCAGTGAATCGGACAGGGGTCCTAGGGAGCAGTACTTC.

V is TRBV21-1 and J is TRBJ2-1; the DNA was not compared with TRBD2, the D call given in the table. TRBV21-1 is reported as a pseudogene. This CDR3 spans 14 amino acids. CDR3: CASSKEREVPEQFF. CDR3 sequence (DNA): TGTGCCAGCAGCAAAGAGCGGGAGGTCCCTGAGCAGTTCTTC.